The clone carrying this T cell receptor beta chain was counted at least ten times. Using a J-beta primer mix together with a sample-barcoded 5' primer, a second PCR was run for roughly 6 to 11 cycles. MiXCR, applied by TCRdb to the 5' RACE reads, yields one record per CDR3 protein. The table lists over a million distinct CDR3 sequences, 45% of them singletons. The sample belongs to a study of blood T cells in healthy people across ages. V was clipped by 4 bases and J by 5 bases, with 8 bases between them. This CDR3 has 12 residues. The sequencing input was blood. The clonotype was recovered from a woman aged 55-69 years in good health. The V gene is TRBV12-3 or TRBV12-4, the J gene TRBJ2-5; D unresolved. The CDR3 DNA follows: TGTGCCAGCAGTTCAAGAATTGAGACCCAGTACTTC. Translating gives CASSSRIETQYF.